The 2 T cell receptor beta chains below come from one sample, sequenced in a study of T cells expressing NK-cell markers. TCRdb processed the 5' RACE reads again and assigns one entry to each CDR3 protein, with no DNA. Recorded for this sample: about 180,000 distinct CDR3 sequences. The sample taken for sequencing was blood T cells: a sorted CD56 or NKG2C T cell subset, CD4+ or CD8+ T cells, or bulk PBMC T cells (not recorded which). The source of these receptors is a man between 18 and 69 years old in good health.

The rearrangement links TRBV9 to TRBJ1-6. The CDR3 sequence is 14 residues long. CDR1 and CDR2 from the germline V gene are SGDLS and YYNGEE. CDR3 region: CASSVQLTNSPLHF.

The rearrangement uses TRBV15 and TRBJ2-1; without DNA, the TCRdb call of TRBD1 cannot be checked. CDR3 length equals 15 residues. CDR1 is LNHNV and CDR2 is YYDKDF in the germline V gene (reference sequence). The CDR3: CATSSSGTAVNEQFF.